This T cell receptor (beta chain) was sequenced in a study of vaccination and CD4 T cells after COVID-19. Overall study context: Convalescent participants consisted of six males and four females, two being Hispanic. Findings and limits, study-wide: The rise in median SARS-CoV-2-reactive clonotypes, from roughly 22 to 38, was not significant.

The CDR3 is 13 residues long. Germline loops: CDR1 SGHRS, CDR2 YFSETQ. With 0 bases removed from V and 6 bases from J, the gap between germline ends came to 7 bases. With regard to this clonotype: The antigen remains unidentified.

MiXCR, applied by TCRdb to the PCR reads, yields one record per CDR3 protein. Found here are about 18,000 distinct CDR3 sequences, approximately 65% of them singletons; the top ten hold approximately 0.97%. The V gene is TRBV5-1, the J gene TRBJ1-5; D not resolved. The source of this sequence is a human donor who had recovered from COVID-19. Sequencing used CD4+ T cells from blood, obtained before SARS-CoV-2 vaccination. The CDR3 DNA reads as TGCGCCAGCAGCTTGGACATTAGTCAGCCCCAGCATTTT. It translates to CASSLDISQPQHF.